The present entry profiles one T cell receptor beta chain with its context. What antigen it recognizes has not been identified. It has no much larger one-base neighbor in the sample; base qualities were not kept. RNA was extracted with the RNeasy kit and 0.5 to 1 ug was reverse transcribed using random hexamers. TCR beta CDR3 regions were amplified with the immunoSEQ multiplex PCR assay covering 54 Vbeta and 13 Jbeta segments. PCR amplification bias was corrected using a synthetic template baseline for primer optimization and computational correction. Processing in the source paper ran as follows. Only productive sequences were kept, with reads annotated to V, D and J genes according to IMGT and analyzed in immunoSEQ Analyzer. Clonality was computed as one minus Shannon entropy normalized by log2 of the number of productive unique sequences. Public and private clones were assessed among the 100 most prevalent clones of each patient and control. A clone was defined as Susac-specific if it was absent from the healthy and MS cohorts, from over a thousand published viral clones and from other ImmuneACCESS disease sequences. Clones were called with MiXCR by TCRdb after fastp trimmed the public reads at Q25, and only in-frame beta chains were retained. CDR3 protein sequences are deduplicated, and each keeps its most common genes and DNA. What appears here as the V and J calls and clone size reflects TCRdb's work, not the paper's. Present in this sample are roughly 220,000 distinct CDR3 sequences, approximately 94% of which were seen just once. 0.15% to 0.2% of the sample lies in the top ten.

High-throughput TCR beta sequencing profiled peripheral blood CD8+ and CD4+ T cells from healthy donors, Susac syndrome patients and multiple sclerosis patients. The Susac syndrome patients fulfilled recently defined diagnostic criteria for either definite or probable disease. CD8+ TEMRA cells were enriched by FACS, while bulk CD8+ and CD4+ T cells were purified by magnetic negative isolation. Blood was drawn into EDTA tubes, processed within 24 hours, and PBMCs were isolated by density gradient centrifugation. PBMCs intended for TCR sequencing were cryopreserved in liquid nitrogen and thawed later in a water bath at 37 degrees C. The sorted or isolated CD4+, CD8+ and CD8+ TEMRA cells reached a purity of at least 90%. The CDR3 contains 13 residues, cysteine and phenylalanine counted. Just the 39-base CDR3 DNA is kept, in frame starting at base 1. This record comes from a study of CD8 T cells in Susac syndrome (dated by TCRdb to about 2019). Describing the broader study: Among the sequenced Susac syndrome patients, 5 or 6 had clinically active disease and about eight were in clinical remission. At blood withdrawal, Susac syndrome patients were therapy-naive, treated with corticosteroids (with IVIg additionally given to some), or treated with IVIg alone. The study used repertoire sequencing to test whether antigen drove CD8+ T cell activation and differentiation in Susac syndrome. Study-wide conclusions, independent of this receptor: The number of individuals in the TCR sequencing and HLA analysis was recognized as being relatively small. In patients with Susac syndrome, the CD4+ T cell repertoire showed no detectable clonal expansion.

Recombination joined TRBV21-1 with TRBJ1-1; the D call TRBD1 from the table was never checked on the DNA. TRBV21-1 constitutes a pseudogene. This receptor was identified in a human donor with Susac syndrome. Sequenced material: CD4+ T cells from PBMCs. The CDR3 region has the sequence CASTRDTNTEAFF. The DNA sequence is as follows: TGTGCCAGCACCCGGGACACGAACACTGAAGCTTTCTTT.